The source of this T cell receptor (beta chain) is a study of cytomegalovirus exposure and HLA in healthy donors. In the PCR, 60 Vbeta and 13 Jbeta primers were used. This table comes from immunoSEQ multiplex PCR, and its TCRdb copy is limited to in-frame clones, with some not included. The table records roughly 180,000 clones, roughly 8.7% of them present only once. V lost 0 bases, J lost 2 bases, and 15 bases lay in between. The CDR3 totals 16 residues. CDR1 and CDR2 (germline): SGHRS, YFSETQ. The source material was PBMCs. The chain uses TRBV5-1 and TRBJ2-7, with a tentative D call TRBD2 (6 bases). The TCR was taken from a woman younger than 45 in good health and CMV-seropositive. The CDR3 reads CASSLEVAEPTYEQYF. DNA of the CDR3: TGCGCCAGCAGCTTGGAGGTAGCGGAGCCTACCTACGAGCAGTACTTC.